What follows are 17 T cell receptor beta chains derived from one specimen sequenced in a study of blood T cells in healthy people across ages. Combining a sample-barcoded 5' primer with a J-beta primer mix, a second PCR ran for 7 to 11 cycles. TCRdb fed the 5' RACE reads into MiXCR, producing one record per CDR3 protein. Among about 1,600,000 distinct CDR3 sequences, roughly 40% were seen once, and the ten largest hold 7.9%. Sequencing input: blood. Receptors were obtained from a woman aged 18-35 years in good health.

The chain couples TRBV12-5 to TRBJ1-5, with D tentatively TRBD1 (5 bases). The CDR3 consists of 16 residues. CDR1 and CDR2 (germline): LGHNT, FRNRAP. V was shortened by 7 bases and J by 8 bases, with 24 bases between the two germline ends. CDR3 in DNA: TGTGCTAGTGCTGAAGGTTTGAGGACAATTGGGGAGCCCCAGCATTTT. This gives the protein CASAEGLRTIGEPQHF. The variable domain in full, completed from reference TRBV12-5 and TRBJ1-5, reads DARVTQTPRHKVTEMGQEVTMRCQPILGHNTVFWYRQTMMQGLELLAYFRNRAPLDDSGMPKDRFSAEMPDATLATLKIQPSEPRDSAVYFCASAEGLRTIGEPQHFGDGTRLSIL.

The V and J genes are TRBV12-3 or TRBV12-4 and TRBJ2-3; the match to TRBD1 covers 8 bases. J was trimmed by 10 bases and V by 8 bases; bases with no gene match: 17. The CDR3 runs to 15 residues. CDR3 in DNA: TGTGCCAGCGTTGGGACAGGTGGGGTTACGGATGCGCAGTATTTT. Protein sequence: CASVGTGGVTDAQYF.

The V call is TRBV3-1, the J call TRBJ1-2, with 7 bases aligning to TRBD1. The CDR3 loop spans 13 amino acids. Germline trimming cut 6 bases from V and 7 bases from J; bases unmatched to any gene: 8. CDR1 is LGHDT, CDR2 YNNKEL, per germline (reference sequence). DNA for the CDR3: TGTGCCAGCAGGCCCGGGACAGACGGTGGCTACACCTTC. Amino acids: CASRPGTDGGYTF.

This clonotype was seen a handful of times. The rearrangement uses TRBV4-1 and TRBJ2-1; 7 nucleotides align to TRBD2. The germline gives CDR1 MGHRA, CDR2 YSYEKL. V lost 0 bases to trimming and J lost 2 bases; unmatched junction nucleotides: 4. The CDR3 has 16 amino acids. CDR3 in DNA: TGCGCCAGCAGCCAAGATGCGGGAGCCACCTACAATGAGCAGTTCTTC. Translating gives CASSQDAGATYNEQFF.

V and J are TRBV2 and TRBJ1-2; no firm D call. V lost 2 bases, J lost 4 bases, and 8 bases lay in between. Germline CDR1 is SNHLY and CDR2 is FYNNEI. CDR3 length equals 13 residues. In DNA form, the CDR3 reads TGTGCCAGCAGTGAACCTGACACCTATGGCTACACCTTC. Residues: CASSEPDTYGYTF.

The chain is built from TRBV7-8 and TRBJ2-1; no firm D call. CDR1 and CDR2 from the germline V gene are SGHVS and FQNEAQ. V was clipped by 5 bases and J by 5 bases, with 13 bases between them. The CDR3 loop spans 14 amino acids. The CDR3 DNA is TGTGCCAGCAGCACCCGTCAGACCAACAATGAGCAGTTCTTC. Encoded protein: CASSTRQTNNEQFF.

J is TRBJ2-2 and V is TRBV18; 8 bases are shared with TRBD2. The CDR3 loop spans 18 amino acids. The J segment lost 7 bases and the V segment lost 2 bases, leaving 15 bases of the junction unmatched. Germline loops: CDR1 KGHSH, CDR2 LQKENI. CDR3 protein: CASSPSSGSGGRGGELFF. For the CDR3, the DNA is TGTGCCAGCTCACCATCTTCCGGATCGGGAGGGCGTGGCGGGGAGCTGTTTTTT.

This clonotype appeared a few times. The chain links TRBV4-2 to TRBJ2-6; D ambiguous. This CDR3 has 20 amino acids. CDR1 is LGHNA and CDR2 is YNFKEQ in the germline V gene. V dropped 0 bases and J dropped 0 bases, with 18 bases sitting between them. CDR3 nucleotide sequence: TGTGCCAGCAGCCAAGATGCAGGCGGTCAGGCCGACTCTGGGGCCAACGTCCTGACTTTC. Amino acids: CASSQDAGGQADSGANVLTF.

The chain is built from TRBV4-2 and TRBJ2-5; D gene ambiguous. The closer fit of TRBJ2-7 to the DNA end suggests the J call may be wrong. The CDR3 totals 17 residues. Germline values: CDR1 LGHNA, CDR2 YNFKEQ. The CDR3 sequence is CASSQGWAETEVYEQYF. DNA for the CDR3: TGTGCCAGCAGCCAAGGTTGGGCAGAAACGGAAGTCTACGAGCAGTACTTC.

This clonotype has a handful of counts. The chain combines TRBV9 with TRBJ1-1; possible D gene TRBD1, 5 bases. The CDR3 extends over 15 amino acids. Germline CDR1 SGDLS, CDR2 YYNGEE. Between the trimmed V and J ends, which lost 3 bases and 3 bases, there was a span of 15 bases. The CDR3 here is CASSAGGVTDTEAFF. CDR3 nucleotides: TGTGCCAGCAGCGCTGGAGGGGTTACGGACACTGAAGCTTTCTTT.

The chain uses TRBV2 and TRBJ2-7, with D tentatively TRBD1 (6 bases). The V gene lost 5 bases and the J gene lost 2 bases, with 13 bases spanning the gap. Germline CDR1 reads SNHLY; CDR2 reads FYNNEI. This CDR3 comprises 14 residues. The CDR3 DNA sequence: TGTGCCAGCAGTTCCGGGACAAACCCCTACGAGCAGTACTTC. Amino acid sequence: CASSSGTNPYEQYF.

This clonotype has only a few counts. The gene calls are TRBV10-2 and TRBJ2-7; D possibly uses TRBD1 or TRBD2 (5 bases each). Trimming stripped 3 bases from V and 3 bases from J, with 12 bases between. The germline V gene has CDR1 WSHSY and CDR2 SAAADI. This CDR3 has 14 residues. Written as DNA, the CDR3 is TGCGCCAGCAGTGATGGGCAGGGACGCTACGAGCAGTACTTC. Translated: CASSDGQGRYEQYF.

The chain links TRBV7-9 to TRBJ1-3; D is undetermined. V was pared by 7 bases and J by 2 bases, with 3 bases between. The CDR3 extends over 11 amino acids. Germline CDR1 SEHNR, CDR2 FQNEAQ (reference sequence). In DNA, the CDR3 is TGTGCCAGCACTCCTGGAAACACCATATATTTT. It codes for CASTPGNTIYF.

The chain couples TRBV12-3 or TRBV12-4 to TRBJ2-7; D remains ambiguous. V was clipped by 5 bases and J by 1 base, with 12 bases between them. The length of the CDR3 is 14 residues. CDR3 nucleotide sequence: TGTGCCAGCAGTGTAGAGATTGGTTCCTACGAGCAGTACTTC. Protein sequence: CASSVEIGSYEQYF.

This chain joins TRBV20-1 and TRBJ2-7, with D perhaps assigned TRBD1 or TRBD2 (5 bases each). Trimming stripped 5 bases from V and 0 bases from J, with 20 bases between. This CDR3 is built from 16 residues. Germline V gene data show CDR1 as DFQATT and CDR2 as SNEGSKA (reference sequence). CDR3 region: CSAWAAGTRSSYEQYF. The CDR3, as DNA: TGCAGTGCTTGGGCCGCCGGGACCCGGAGCTCCTACGAGCAGTACTTC.

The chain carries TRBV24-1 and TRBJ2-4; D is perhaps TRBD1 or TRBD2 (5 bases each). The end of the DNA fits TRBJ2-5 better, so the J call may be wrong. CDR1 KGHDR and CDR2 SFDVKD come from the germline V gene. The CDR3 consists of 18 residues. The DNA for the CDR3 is TGTGCCACCAGTGATTTTGGGACGGGGACGATAACCCAAGAGACCCAGTACTTC. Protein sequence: CATSDFGTGTITQETQYF.

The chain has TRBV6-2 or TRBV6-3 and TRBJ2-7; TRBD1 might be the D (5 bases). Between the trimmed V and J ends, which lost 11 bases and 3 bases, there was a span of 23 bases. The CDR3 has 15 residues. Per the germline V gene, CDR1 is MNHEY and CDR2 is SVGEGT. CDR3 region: CASNKGPGPNYEQYF. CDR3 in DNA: TGTGCCTCCAATAAGGGTCCAGGGCCTAACTACGAGCAGTACTTC.